What follows are 29 T cell receptor beta chains derived from one specimen sequenced in a study of blood T cell repertoires in COVID-19. Sequencing was performed with immunoSEQ multiplex PCR; in TCRdb, only in-frame clones are kept and a portion is missing. The sample carries fewer than 250,000 clones, approximately 80% recorded once. The sequencing sample was made of peripheral blood. These TCRs come from a woman in her seventies with acute or convalescent COVID-19.

V usage is TRBV21-1 and J usage is TRBJ1-2. TRBV21-1 is a pseudogene locus. The CDR3 contains 11 residues. CDR3 sequence: CASWGGGGYTF. CDR3 bases: TGTGCCAGCTGGGGGGGTGGCGGCTACACCTTC.

The rearrangement uses TRBV5-1 and TRBJ1-2, with 8 bases lining up with TRBD1. This CDR3 spans 14 amino acids. Germline CDR1 reads SGHRS; CDR2 reads YFSETQ. The J segment lost 4 bases and the V segment lost 4 bases, leaving 6 bases of the junction unmatched. CDR3 region: CASSMLTGGYGYTF. In DNA, the CDR3 is TGCGCCAGCAGCATGCTAACAGGGGGCTATGGCTACACCTTC.

The CDR3 here is CASDRERDRVTDTQYF. Written as DNA, the CDR3 is TGTGCCAGCGACAGAGAACGGGACAGGGTAACAGATACGCAGTATTTT. The V and J genes are TRBV2 and TRBJ2-3, with TRBD1 matching 9 bases. Trimming cost V 8 bases and J 3 bases; bases outside gene matches: 12. Germline assignment: CDR1 SNHLY and CDR2 FYNNEI. The CDR3 extends over 16 amino acids.

This chain uses TRBV5-1 with TRBJ1-2, with 7 bases aligning to TRBD1. The CDR3 is 14 residues long. Losses at the gene ends were 0 bases for V and 6 bases for J; bases not matched to a gene: 5. CDR1 SGHRS and CDR2 YFSETQ come from the germline V gene. DNA of the CDR3: TGCGCCAGCAGCTTGGTTCAGGGGGTTAATGGCTACACCTTC. It specifies CASSLVQGVNGYTF.

This clone was recorded once. This sequence joins TRBV6-1 and TRBJ1-2; no clear D. CDR1 is MNHNS and CDR2 is SASEGT in the germline V gene. There are 14 residues in the CDR3. Trimming took off 0 bases at V and 9 bases at J, with 14 bases between the two ends. CDR3 DNA sequence: TGTGCCAGCAGTGAAGCGAGAGCCTCCTTTCGCTACACCTTC. As protein: CASSEARASFRYTF.

In its sample, this clone was seen once. The chain joins TRBV6-5 to TRBJ1-2, with 7 bases identical to TRBD1. Trimming at V came to 8 bases and at J to 0 bases, leaving 9 bases not matched to a gene. CDR1 and CDR2 (germline): MNHEY, SVGAGI. The CDR3 contains 15 residues. The CDR3 DNA follows: TGTGCCAGCGTTGGGACAGCACAGTCTAACTATGGCTACACCTTC. Its protein is CASVGTAQSNYGYTF.

The chain combines TRBV5-1 with TRBJ1-2, with TRBD1 matching 9 bases. Germline CDR1 reads SGHRS; CDR2 reads YFSETQ. V gave up 5 bases and J gave up 2 bases; unmatched junction bases: 4. This CDR3 spans 14 amino acids. The CDR3 DNA is TGCGCCAGCAGGGTGACAGGGGGAAACTATGGCTACACCTTC. As protein: CASRVTGGNYGYTF.

This clone was picked up one time. The V and J genes are TRBV3-1 (or the pseudogene TRBV3-2) and TRBJ1-2, with D perhaps TRBD1 (5 bases). The germline V gene has CDR1 LGHDT and CDR2 YNNKEL (reference sequence). The CDR3 is made up of 16 amino acids. Trimming shortened V by 3 bases and J by 4 bases, and 18 bases separated the two germline ends. This CDR3 is CASSHEWGDGAYGYTF. The CDR3 DNA reads TGTGCCAGCAGCCACGAATGGGGGGACGGAGCCTATGGCTACACCTTC.

Only a few counts were recorded for this clone. The rearrangement links TRBV5-5 to TRBJ1-5; TRBD1 matches at 10 bases. Unmatched junction bases numbered 6, after V lost 4 bases and J lost 2 bases. CDR1 is SGHKS, CDR2 YYEKEE, per germline (reference sequence). The CDR3 spans 16 residues. The CDR3 DNA follows: TGTGCCAGCAGCCTTAGACAGGGGGCGGGCAATCAGCCCCAGCATTTT. This sequence encodes CASSLRQGAGNQPQHF.

The CDR3 is CASSTPGGNSYEQYF. CDR3 bases: TGTGCCAGTAGTACTCCGGGGGGCAACTCCTACGAGCAGTACTTC. The chain has TRBV19 and TRBJ2-7; D possibly corresponds to TRBD2 (7 bases). CDR3 length: 15 amino acids. V lost 4 bases and J 0 bases, leaving 13 bases between the germline ends. Looked up from germline, CDR1 is LNHDA and CDR2 is SQIVND (reference sequence).

The V call is TRBV5-4, the J call TRBJ2-2; 7 bases line up with TRBD1. CDR1 and CDR2 from the germline V gene are SGHNT and YYREEE (reference sequence). The CDR3 sequence is 15 residues long. Trimming cost V 4 bases and J 2 bases; bases outside gene matches: 5. The CDR3 bases are TGTGCCAGCAGCCCCGGGACAGCTAACACCGGGGAGCTGTTTTTT. It translates to CASSPGTANTGELFF.

The CDR3 reads CASGDPHAGNEKLFF. The CDR3, as DNA: TGCGCCAGCGGCGACCCCCACGCGGGAAATGAAAAACTGTTTTTT. This chain links TRBV5-1 with TRBJ1-4; D unresolved. Per the germline V gene, CDR1 is SGHRS and CDR2 is YFSETQ. V lost 7 bases to trimming and J lost 5 bases, with 18 bases between them. The CDR3 consists of 15 residues.

The V call is TRBV11-2, the J call TRBJ2-7; the D is unclear. The CDR3 has 13 amino acids. In germline, CDR1 is SGHAT, CDR2 FQNNGV. Trimming removed 5 bases from V and 0 bases from J, with 8 bases in between. The CDR3 spells CASSPPNSYEQYF. DNA for the CDR3: TGTGCCAGCAGCCCTCCTAACTCCTACGAGCAGTACTTC.

This clone was seen just once. This sample includes further DNA sequences coding for the same CDR3. V is TRBV5-1 and J is TRBJ2-5; D is unresolved. Germline-derived CDR1 and CDR2 are SGHRS and YFSETQ. The V gene lost 0 bases and the J gene lost 4 bases, with 4 bases spanning the gap. This CDR3 is 12 amino acids long. The CDR3 loop reads CASSLASETQYF. The CDR3 DNA is TGCGCCAGCAGCTTGGCCTCAGAGACCCAGTACTTC.

The V call is TRBV9, the J call TRBJ1-2; D is uncertain. CDR3 size: 14 residues. Trimming removed 0 bases at V and 4 bases at J, with 10 bases between. CDR1 and CDR2 from the germline V gene are SGDLS and YYNGEE. CDR3 in amino acids: CASSVDNSGYGYTF. As DNA, the CDR3 is TGTGCCAGCAGCGTAGACAACTCGGGCTATGGCTACACCTTC.

This clone showed up just once. This sequence joins TRBV9 and TRBJ1-5; a weak D match, TRBD1 (5 bases). Germline V CDR1 and CDR2: SGDLS, YYNGEE. The CDR3 contains 17 residues. Deletions cut 3 bases from V and 6 bases from J, with 22 bases between. CDR3 in DNA: TGTGCCAGCAGCGCGGGACTGGGACCCGCGGCGGGTCAGCCCCAGCATTTT. Translated, it gives CASSAGLGPAAGQPQHF.

This rearrangement joins TRBV11-3 to TRBJ2-2, with 11 bases aligning to TRBD2. Germline V CDR1 and CDR2: SGHNT, YENEEA. Unmatched junction bases numbered 16, after V lost 5 bases and J lost 2 bases. This CDR3 comprises 20 residues. CDR3 sequence reads: CASSIELGALAGDNTGELFF. The CDR3 DNA reads TGTGCCAGCAGCATCGAACTGGGGGCACTAGCGGGGGACAACACCGGGGAGCTGTTTTTT.

The chain joins TRBV3-1 (or the pseudogene TRBV3-2) to TRBJ2-3; D may be TRBD1 (5 bases). The V end was cut by 3 bases, the J end by 2 bases, with 15 bases between. Germline V gene sequence: CDR1 LGHDT, CDR2 YNNKEL (reference sequence). This CDR3 region has 16 residues. CDR3 sequence (DNA): TGTGCCAGCAGCCAGCCCAGGGCGGTTAACACAGATACGCAGTATTTT. Protein product: CASSQPRAVNTDTQYF.

The genes are TRBV7-2 and TRBJ1-2; D call uncertain. This CDR3 region has 13 residues. The germline V gene encodes CDR1 SGHTA and CDR2 FQGNSA. V was shortened by 5 bases and J by 2 bases, with 9 bases between the two germline ends. DNA of the CDR3: TGTGCCAGCAGCGAAAACAAGAACTATGGCTACACCTTC. This translates into CASSENKNYGYTF.

This clone was recorded at least ten times. This chain joins TRBV11-2 and TRBJ2-7; maybe TRBD1 (6 bases). Germline CDR1 SGHAT, CDR2 FQNNGV. CDR3 length equals 15 residues. V was trimmed by 4 bases and J by 1 base, leaving 14 bases between them. The CDR3 region is CASSSRSTGSYEQYF. The CDR3 nucleotides are TGTGCCAGCAGCTCTAGGTCCACAGGGTCCTACGAGCAGTACTTC.

The chain joins TRBV19 to TRBJ1-1, with 7 bases fitting TRBD1. The CDR3 runs 18 residues. Germline V lookup: CDR1 LNHDA, CDR2 SQIVND (reference sequence). The trim removed 2 bases at V and 4 bases at J, leaving 16 bases unmatched. This CDR3 is CASSISQGGEVIRTEAFF. The CDR3 coding sequence is TGTGCCAGTAGTATATCCCAGGGGGGCGAAGTTATACGCACTGAAGCTTTCTTT.

The genes are TRBV4-1 and TRBJ1-5; D gene ambiguous. The CDR3 runs 15 residues. The germline gives CDR1 MGHRA, CDR2 YSYEKL. V shed 0 bases and J shed 6 bases, with 12 bases lying between them. The CDR3 reads CASSQDGSRIQPQHF. The DNA of the CDR3 is TGCGCCAGCAGCCAAGATGGTTCGAGGATTCAGCCCCAGCATTTT.

V gene TRBV4-1 combines with J gene TRBJ2-5; D unresolved. V was trimmed by 4 bases and J by 4 bases, leaving 10 bases between them. The CDR3 totals 13 residues. Germline V gene sequence: CDR1 MGHRA, CDR2 YSYEKL. The CDR3 region has the DNA TGCGCCAGCAGCCGCACTTCCGGAGAGACCCAGTACTTC. Translation gives CASSRTSGETQYF.

The rearrangement joins TRBV30 to TRBJ1-6; perhaps TRBD1 as D (6 bases). Per the germline V gene, CDR1 is GTSNPN and CDR2 is SVGIG (reference sequence). The CDR3 runs to 17 residues. V was clipped by 2 bases and J by 3 bases, with 17 bases between them. This chain's CDR3 is CAWSSNTGTLYNSPLHF. The CDR3 DNA reads TGTGCCTGGAGTTCTAATACAGGGACCCTCTATAATTCACCCCTCCACTTT. The variable domain in full, completed from reference TRBV30 and TRBJ1-6, reads SQTIHQWPATLVQPVGSPLSLECTVEGTSNPNLYWYRQAAGRGLQLLFYSVGIGQISSEVPQNLSASRPQDRQFILSSKKLLLSDSGFYLCAWSSNTGTLYNSPLHFGNGTRLTVT.

V gene TRBV7-2 combines with J gene TRBJ2-3; a weak D match, TRBD2 (6 bases). V gave up 3 bases and J gave up 8 bases, with 9 bases separating them. The CDR3 has 12 residues. Germline CDR1 SGHTA, CDR2 FQGNSA. CDR3 residues: CASSLEEGTQYF. CDR3 DNA sequence: TGTGCCAGCAGCTTGGAGGAGGGTACGCAGTATTTT.

The chain recombines TRBV18 with TRBJ1-4, with TRBD1 as a possible D gene (6 bases). Deletions cut 6 bases from V and 5 bases from J, with 22 bases between. The CDR3 has 17 residues. Germline lookup yields CDR1 KGHSH and CDR2 LQKENI. CDR3 protein: CASSLRDIRGANEKLFF. In DNA, the CDR3 is TGTGCCAGCTCCCTTCGGGACATCCGGGGGGCGAATGAAAAACTGTTTTTT.

Details on this clone: Other DNA sequences in the same sample also yield this CDR3. V usage is TRBV5-4 and J usage is TRBJ1-2; D perhaps matches TRBD1 (6 bases). The germline V gene encodes CDR1 SGHNT and CDR2 YYREEE (reference sequence). There are 14 residues in the CDR3. The germline V and J ends were trimmed by 0 bases and 2 bases, with 8 bases remaining between them. CDR3 coding DNA: TGTGCCAGCAGCTTGGCAGGGGTGAACTATGGCTACACCTTC. Translating gives CASSLAGVNYGYTF.

The chain joins TRBV4-3 to TRBJ2-7, with D maybe TRBD2 (5 bases). The CDR3 extends over 13 amino acids. The germline gives CDR1 LGHNA, CDR2 YSLEER. The V end was cut by 4 bases, the J end by 2 bases, with 9 bases between. The CDR3 spells CASSRGQTYEQYF. CDR3 in DNA: TGCGCCAGCAGCCGCGGGCAGACCTACGAGCAGTACTTC.

The chain combines TRBV27 with TRBJ1-1, with D hard to call. Germline CDR1 reads MNHEY; CDR2 reads SMNVEV (reference sequence). The CDR3 has 13 residues. Trimming took off 4 bases at V and 8 bases at J, with 14 bases between the two ends. The CDR3 nucleotides are TGTGCCAGCAGTTCAACGGCTAGCCTGGAAGCTTTCTTT. This encodes CASSSTASLEAFF.